A selection of T cell receptor beta chains follows, all from one sample in a study of STAT5B mutations in CD4+ large granular lymphocyte leukemia. Libraries were prepared by immunoSEQ multiplex PCR; TCRdb keeps only in-frame clonotypes and omits some of them. The repertoire consists of about 30,000 clones, with around 82% occurring once and the leading ten covering approximately 2%. Specimen: CD4+ T cells from blood buffy coats. The source is a human donor in good health. CDR3s include the opening cysteine and the closing phenylalanine or tryptophan. D genes are given only for firm matches. Rows may omit the clone size; those that give it use once, few, many or a size class.

J: TRBJ2-2
V: TRBV5-1
size: NA
D: NA
CDR3: CASSLEPLNTGELFF
DNA: TGCGCCAGCAGCTTAGAGCCATTGAACACCGGGGAGCTGTTTTTT

J: TRBJ2-2
V: TRBV6-5
size: NA
D: NA
CDR3: CASKQGTTTGELFF
DNA: TGTGCCAGCAAGCAGGGGACCACAACCGGGGAGCTGTTTTTT

J: TRBJ2-5
V: TRBV7-2
size: NA
D: NA
CDR3: CASSLAGGEGETQYF
DNA: TGTGCCAGCAGCTTAGCCGGGGGAGAAGGGGAGACCCAGTACTTC

J: TRBJ2-5
V: TRBV18
size: once
D: NA
CDR3: CASSHGAPQETQYF
DNA: TGTGCCAGCTCACATGGTGCACCTCAAGAGACCCAGTACTTC

J: TRBJ2-7
V: TRBV6-5
size: once
D: NA
CDR3: CASSAGGEQYF
DNA: TGTGCCAGCAGTGCAGGGGGGGAGCAGTACTTC

J: TRBJ2-7
V: TRBV5-6
size: NA
D: NA
CDR3: CASSLVGRPYEQYF
DNA: TGTGCCAGCAGCTTGGTAGGCAGACCGTACGAGCAGTACTTC

J: TRBJ2-5
V: TRBV12-5
size: NA
D: NA
CDR3: CASGPRGAETQYF
DNA: TGTGCTAGTGGACCTAGGGGTGCAGAGACCCAGTACTTC

J: TRBJ1-1
V: TRBV7-2
size: NA
D: NA
CDR3: CASTLGGTHTEAFF
DNA: TGTGCCAGCACTCTAGGGGGTACCCACACTGAAGCTTTCTTT

J: TRBJ1-1
V: TRBV28
size: few
D: NA
CDR3: CASSSPATEAFF
DNA: TGTGCCAGCAGTAGCCCGGCCACTGAAGCTTTCTTT

J: TRBJ2-3
V: TRBV29-1
size: NA
D: TRBD1
CDR3: CSAATGVSTDTQYF
DNA: TGCAGCGCCGCGACAGGGGTTAGCACAGATACGCAGTATTTT

J: TRBJ2-2
V: TRBV5-1
size: NA
D: TRBD2
CDR3: CASSYLSGSTGELFF
DNA: TGCGCCAGCAGCTACCTTAGCGGGAGCACCGGGGAGCTGTTTTTT

J: TRBJ2-3
V: TRBV18
size: NA
D: TRBD2
CDR3: CASSPTSADTQYF
DNA: TGTGCCAGCTCACCAACTAGCGCAGATACGCAGTATTTT

J: TRBJ2-7
V: TRBV9
size: few
D: NA
CDR3: CASSATTTSYEQYF
DNA: TGTGCCAGCAGCGCCACGACTACTTCCTACGAGCAGTACTTC

J: TRBJ2-3
V: TRBV30
size: NA
D: NA
CDR3: CAWRGGKTRVTDTQYF
DNA: TGTGCCTGGAGGGGCGGGAAGACTAGAGTTACAGATACGCAGTATTTT

J: TRBJ2-5
V: TRBV19
size: NA
D: NA
CDR3: CASRPGTTETQYF
DNA: TGTGCCAGTAGACCTGGGACGACAGAGACCCAGTACTTC

J: TRBJ1-2
V: TRBV15
size: NA
D: NA
CDR3: CATSGETGSNYGYTF
DNA: TGTGCCACCAGCGGAGAGACAGGTTCTAACTATGGCTACACCTTC

J: TRBJ2-7
V: TRBV7-2
size: few
D: NA
CDR3: CASSLPAPSHEQYF
DNA: TGTGCCAGCAGCTTACCCGCACCTTCACACGAGCAGTACTTC

J: TRBJ1-4
V: TRBV6-5
size: NA
D: TRBD1
CDR3: CASRRTGGHEKLFF
DNA: TGTGCCAGCAGGCGGACAGGGGGCCATGAAAAACTGTTTTTT

J: TRBJ1-1
V: TRBV7-8
size: NA
D: TRBD1
CDR3: CASSLWTGFGGANTEAFF
DNA: TGTGCCAGCAGCCTTTGGACAGGGTTTGGTGGCGCCAACACTGAAGCTTTCTTT

J: TRBJ1-5
V: TRBV7-2
size: NA
D: TRBD1
CDR3: CASSLGTGGSQPQHF
DNA: TGTGCCAGCAGCTTAGGGACAGGGGGGAGTCAGCCCCAGCATTTT

J: TRBJ2-2
V: TRBV4-3
size: NA
D: NA
CDR3: CASSQDTGNTGELFF
DNA: TGCGCCAGCAGCCAAGATACCGGGAACACCGGGGAGCTGTTTTTT

J: TRBJ1-1
V: TRBV6-6
size: NA
D: NA
CDR3: CASSCMTGGF
DNA: TGTGCCAGCAGTTGCATGACCGGAGGCTTT

J: TRBJ2-3
V: TRBV9
size: once
D: TRBD1
CDR3: CASSVAQGEVDTQYF
DNA: TGTGCCAGCAGCGTAGCGCAGGGGGAAGTAGATACGCAGTATTTT

J: TRBJ2-2
V: TRBV28
size: NA
D: TRBD2
CDR3: CASYRSVQGGIGELFF
DNA: TGTGCCAGCTATCGATCGGTGCAGGGAGGGATCGGGGAGCTGTTTTTT

J: TRBJ2-1
V: TRBV28
size: NA
D: TRBD2
CDR3: CASTTAGSYNEQFF
DNA: TGTGCCAGCACAACAGCGGGATCCTACAATGAGCAGTTCTTC

J: TRBJ2-3
V: TRBV28
size: NA
D: TRBD2
CDR3: CASSLYGLAGDRPSTDTQYF
DNA: TGTGCCAGCAGTTTATACGGACTAGCGGGAGATCGGCCTTCCACAGATACGCAGTATTTT

J: TRBJ2-5
V: TRBV30
size: NA
D: TRBD2
CDR3: CAWSPGFSGVQETQYF
DNA: TGTGCCTGGAGTCCTGGGTTTAGCGGGGTCCAAGAGACCCAGTACTTC

J: TRBJ2-3
V: TRBV5-4
size: NA
D: TRBD2
CDR3: CASSLGLAGGFDTQYF
DNA: TGTGCCAGCAGCTTGGGACTAGCGGGAGGATTTGATACGCAGTATTTT

J: TRBJ2-7
V: TRBV19
size: NA
D: TRBD1
CDR3: CASSTFRQGATYEQYF
DNA: TGTGCCAGTAGTACCTTCCGGCAGGGGGCTACCTACGAGCAGTACTTC

J: TRBJ2-1
V: TRBV5-3
size: NA
D: NA
CDR3: CARRPGRIRRSSYNEQFF
DNA: TGTGCCAGAAGGCCGGGGAGGATTAGGCGGAGCTCCTACAATGAGCAGTTCTTC

J: TRBJ1-2
V: TRBV18
size: NA
D: TRBD1
CDR3: CASSSTGSKNDGYTF
DNA: TGTGCCAGCTCATCGACAGGGTCAAAGAATGATGGCTACACCTTC

J: TRBJ1-1
V: TRBV28
size: few
D: TRBD1
CDR3: CASFMTGVPEAFF
DNA: TGTGCCAGCTTTATGACAGGGGTCCCTGAAGCTTTCTTT

J: TRBJ1-5
V: TRBV6-1
size: NA
D: NA
CDR3: CASSAVNSNQPQHF
DNA: TGTGCCAGCAGTGCAGTTAACAGCAATCAGCCCCAGCATTTT

J: TRBJ2-5
V: TRBV7-2
size: NA
D: TRBD2
CDR3: CASSTRLAPEETQYF
DNA: TGTGCCAGCAGCACCCGACTAGCGCCGGAAGAGACCCAGTACTTC

J: TRBJ1-3
V: TRBV6-5
size: NA
D: TRBD1
CDR3: CASRRTGVATIYF
DNA: TGTGCCAGCAGACGGACAGGAGTTGCGACCATATATTTT

J: TRBJ1-4
V: TRBV19
size: NA
D: NA
CDR3: CASSTLGGEKLFF
DNA: TGTGCCAGTAGTACACTCGGTGGTGAAAAACTGTTTTTT

J: TRBJ2-3
V: TRBV14
size: NA
D: TRBD1
CDR3: CASRGTGASTDTQYF
DNA: TGTGCCAGCAGAGGGACAGGGGCGAGCACAGATACGCAGTATTTT

J: TRBJ2-4
V: TRBV7-8
size: NA
D: NA
CDR3: CASSLLGAAKNIQYF
DNA: TGTGCCAGCAGCTTACTTGGGGCAGCCAAAAACATTCAGTACTTC

J: TRBJ1-2
V: TRBV4-3
size: NA
D: NA
CDR3: CASSQSGIYGYTF
DNA: TGCGCCAGCAGCCAATCCGGGATCTATGGCTACACCTTC

J: TRBJ1-4
V: TRBV28
size: NA
D: NA
CDR3: CASRNPGTETYEKLFF
DNA: TGTGCCAGCAGGAATCCGGGAACTGAGACATATGAAAAACTGTTTTTT

J: TRBJ2-2
V: TRBV9
size: NA
D: TRBD2
CDR3: CASSSRLSGGIGELFF
DNA: TGTGCCAGCAGCTCAAGACTCAGCGGGGGGATCGGGGAGCTGTTTTTT

J: TRBJ1-1
V: TRBV2
size: NA
D: TRBD1
CDR3: CASSLDRVGTEAFF
DNA: TGTGCCAGCAGTTTGGACAGGGTGGGCACTGAAGCTTTCTTT

J: TRBJ2-3
V: TRBV7-3
size: once
D: TRBD2
CDR3: CASSLSGGTSADTQYF
DNA: TGTGCCAGCAGCTTATCCGGGGGGACTTCCGCAGATACGCAGTATTTT

J: TRBJ2-3
V: TRBV7-6
size: NA
D: TRBD2
CDR3: CASSLGGKDTQYF
DNA: TGTGCCAGCAGCCTCGGGGGGAAAGATACGCAGTATTTT

J: TRBJ2-1
V: TRBV7-6
size: few
D: TRBD2
CDR3: CASSSLIGLAGGMGEQFF
DNA: TGTGCCAGCAGCTCACTTATTGGACTAGCGGGAGGGATGGGTGAGCAGTTCTTC

J: TRBJ2-5
V: TRBV6-5
size: NA
D: NA
CDR3: CASSLSGSGTKTQYF
DNA: TGTGCCAGCAGTCTTAGTGGGTCCGGGACGAAGACCCAGTACTTC

J: TRBJ2-1
V: TRBV6-1
size: NA
D: TRBD2
CDR3: CASSLAGGPYNEQFF
DNA: TGTGCCAGCAGCCTCGCGGGGGGGCCCTACAATGAGCAGTTCTTC

J: TRBJ2-7
V: TRBV2
size: few
D: NA
CDR3: CASSAVYPYEQYF
DNA: TGTGCCAGCAGTGCGGTTTACCCCTACGAGCAGTACTTC

J: TRBJ2-5
V: TRBV2
size: NA
D: NA
CDR3: CASSGVGAHPQETQYF
DNA: TGTGCCAGCAGTGGGGTGGGGGCGCACCCTCAAGAGACCCAGTACTTC

J: TRBJ2-1
V: TRBV4-2
size: few
D: TRBD2
CDR3: CASSPLAGGINNEQFF
DNA: TGTGCCAGCAGCCCATTAGCGGGAGGGATAAACAATGAGCAGTTCTTC

J: TRBJ1-2
V: TRBV28
size: NA
D: NA
CDR3: CASSSSGGRRGYTF
DNA: TGTGCCAGCAGTTCCTCTGGGGGAAGGCGCGGCTACACCTTC

J: TRBJ1-5
V: TRBV2
size: NA
D: NA
CDR3: CASSLETPSNQPQHF
DNA: TGTGCCAGCAGTCTTGAGACCCCCTCCAATCAGCCCCAGCATTTT

J: TRBJ1-1
V: TRBV6-5
size: NA
D: NA
CDR3: CASSYGGQNTEAFF
DNA: TGTGCCAGCAGTTATGGAGGGCAGAACACTGAAGCTTTCTTT

J: TRBJ2-1
V: TRBV19
size: NA
D: NA
CDR3: CASSVEQGAYNEQFF
DNA: TGTGCCAGTAGTGTGGAACAGGGAGCGTACAATGAGCAGTTCTTC

J: TRBJ1-2
V: TRBV28
size: NA
D: NA
CDR3: CASRREGFIGYTF
DNA: TGTGCCAGCAGGCGCGAAGGTTTTATAGGCTACACCTTC

J: TRBJ1-2
V: TRBV6-5
size: NA
D: NA
CDR3: CASSRGGSYGYTF
DNA: TGTGCCAGCAGTCGAGGGGGTAGCTATGGCTACACCTTC

J: TRBJ1-4
V: TRBV2
size: NA
D: NA
CDR3: CASSDPTGDNEKLFF
DNA: TGTGCCAGCAGTGACCCCACGGGGGATAATGAAAAACTGTTTTTT